One sample yielded the 20 T cell receptor beta chains listed below, sequenced in a study of blood T cell repertoires in COVID-19. The data were produced by immunoSEQ multiplex PCR, yet TCRdb's version contains in-frame clones alone and is incomplete. The sample lists 250,000 to 300,000 clones, roughly 90% occurring once. The sample was peripheral blood. All receptors derive from a young woman with COVID-19, enrolled during active disease.

J is TRBJ1-1 and V is TRBV30; D not resolved. In germline, CDR1 is GTSNPN, CDR2 SVGIG (reference sequence). V was pared by 0 bases and J by 3 bases, with 17 bases between. This CDR3 is 16 amino acids long. The CDR3: CAWSVKGRGKDTEAFF. The CDR3 DNA follows: TGTGCCTGGAGTGTAAAAGGGAGAGGGAAGGACACTGAAGCTTTCTTT.

The chain combines TRBV19 with TRBJ2-7; D not certain. Germline CDR1 and CDR2: LNHDA and SQIVND (reference sequence). The CDR3 extends over 13 amino acids. V lost 5 bases to trimming and J lost 0 bases, with 8 bases between them. In DNA form, the CDR3 reads TGTGCCAGTAGTCCACTGCTCTCCTACGAGCAGTACTTC. This gives the protein CASSPLLSYEQYF.

The genes are TRBV29-1 and TRBJ2-7; 10 nucleotides match TRBD1. From germline, CDR1 is SQVTM and CDR2 ANQGSEA. Trimming cost V 1 base and J 4 bases; bases outside gene matches: 7. The CDR3 sequence is 15 residues long. CDR3 DNA sequence: TGCAGCGTTGAAGTCTTGACAGGGGGCGAATACGAGCAGTACTTC. This translates into CSVEVLTGGEYEQYF.

The chain is built from TRBV30 and TRBJ1-5; tentative D call: TRBD1 (5 bases). Per the germline V gene, CDR1 is GTSNPN and CDR2 is SVGIG (reference sequence). The CDR3 sequence is 13 residues long. Trimming shortened V by 0 bases and J by 5 bases, and 8 bases separated the two germline ends. CDR3: CAWSVKGDQPQHF. The DNA of the CDR3 is TGTGCCTGGAGTGTAAAAGGGGATCAGCCCCAGCATTTT.

This clone showed up just once. The chain carries TRBV6-5 and TRBJ2-1, with TRBD1 matching over 7 bases. Germline V lookup: CDR1 MNHEY, CDR2 SVGAGI. With 4 bases clipped from V and 7 bases from J, the junction kept 10 bases outside the gene matches. The CDR3 is 15 amino acids. CDR3 in amino acids: CASSSSPDRVNEQFF. The CDR3 nucleotides are TGTGCCAGCAGTTCATCCCCCGACAGGGTGAATGAGCAGTTCTTC.

For the CDR3, the DNA is TGTGCCACCAGTGATTGGGGACAGGGATCCTTCACAGATACGCAGTATTTT. Protein product: CATSDWGQGSFTDTQYF. This sequence joins TRBV24-1 and TRBJ2-3; 9 bases fit TRBD1. Germline values: CDR1 KGHDR, CDR2 SFDVKD. The CDR3 runs to 17 residues. V shed 2 bases, J shed 2 bases, and the junction held 7 bases outside the gene matches.

V usage is TRBV4-2 and J usage is TRBJ2-7; TRBD1 matches 11 bases. The V gene end was trimmed by 0 bases and the J gene end by 1 base; junction bases not matched to a gene: 5. CDR3 size: 17 residues. Germline CDR1 and CDR2: LGHNA and YNFKEQ. The CDR3 DNA reads TGTGCCAGCAGCCAAGATCCGGGACAGGGGGTATCCTACGAGCAGTACTTC. Its protein is CASSQDPGQGVSYEQYF.

This clone came up once. V is TRBV14 and J is TRBJ1-2; 7 nucleotides match TRBD1. The CDR3 is 16 amino acids. CDR1 SGHDN and CDR2 FVKESK come from the germline V gene. V was clipped by 0 bases and J by 5 bases; unmatched bases: 9. CDR3 in amino acids: CASSQDIGGAGYGYTF. The CDR3 coding sequence is TGTGCCAGCAGCCAAGATATAGGGGGCGCTGGGTATGGCTACACCTTC.

The chain combines TRBV2 with TRBJ1-3, with a tentative D call TRBD1 (6 bases). CDR1 and CDR2 (germline): SNHLY, FYNNEI. The length of the CDR3 is 15 residues. V was cut by 5 bases and J by 4 bases, with 15 bases left in between. The CDR3 DNA is TGTGCCAGCAGTAAAACAGGGACGAGAGGAAACACCATATATTTT. Protein: CASSKTGTRGNTIYF.

The rearrangement uses TRBV28 and TRBJ1-4; D perhaps matches TRBD1 (6 bases). The V gene lost 5 bases and the J gene lost 3 bases, with 13 bases spanning the gap. Germline-derived CDR1 and CDR2 are MDHEN and SYDVKM. The CDR3 runs 15 residues. The chain's CDR3 is CASSPRGFANEKLFF. Here the CDR3 DNA reads TGTGCCAGCAGTCCCAGGGGATTTGCTAATGAAAAACTGTTTTTT.

The chain links TRBV6-2 or TRBV6-3 to TRBJ2-7; 13 bases fit TRBD2. CDR3 length equals 18 residues. Germline V lookup: CDR1 MNHEY, CDR2 SVGEGT. The J segment lost 4 bases and the V segment lost 0 bases, leaving 9 bases of the junction unmatched. In DNA form, the CDR3 reads TGTGCCAGCAGTTACTCCCCCCGGACTAGCGGGAGTAGGTACGAGCAGTACTTC. Amino acids: CASSYSPRTSGSRYEQYF.

The genes are TRBV12-3 or TRBV12-4 and TRBJ2-7; possible D gene TRBD1, 8 bases. V shed 8 bases and J shed 6 bases, with 14 bases lying between them. This CDR3 comprises 12 residues. CDR3 sequence: CASGQGGLEQYF. CDR3 DNA sequence: TGTGCCAGCGGACAGGGAGGGCTCGAGCAGTACTTC.

This clone was seen only a few times. The chain recombines TRBV28 with TRBJ1-5; 11 bases match TRBD1. CDR1 and CDR2 from the germline V gene are MDHEN and SYDVKM. V shed 6 bases and J 2 bases; nucleotides not matched to a gene: 9. This CDR3 comprises 17 residues. CDR3 amino acids: CASSPGQGAGGNQPQHF. The DNA of the CDR3 is TGTGCCAGCAGCCCCGGACAGGGGGCAGGAGGCAATCAGCCCCAGCATTTT.

The chain combines TRBV28 with TRBJ2-7; 7 nucleotides match TRBD2. This CDR3 has 14 residues. Germline CDR1 and CDR2: MDHEN and SYDVKM. V shed 3 bases and J 1 base; nucleotides not matched to a gene: 3. CDR3 coding DNA: TGTGCCAGCAGTTTGGGAGGGCTGTCCTACGAGCAGTACTTC. Translated, it gives CASSLGGLSYEQYF. The full variable domain, in which reference TRBV28 and TRBJ2-7 provide the parts outside the CDR3, is DVKVTQSSRYLVKRTGEKVFLECVQDMDHENMFWYRQDPGLGLRLIYFSYDVKMKEKGDIPEGYSVSREKKERFSLILESASTNQTSMYLCASSLGGLSYEQYFGPGTRLTVT.

The chain links TRBV6-2 or TRBV6-3 to TRBJ2-5, with 10 bases fitting TRBD2. The CDR3 has 15 residues. V was clipped by 4 bases and J by 4 bases; unmatched bases: 6. CDR1 and CDR2 from the germline V gene are MNHEY and SVGEGT. The CDR3 bases are TGTGCCAGCAGTTGGGTAGCGGGAGGTTCAGAGACCCAGTACTTC. Protein product: CASSWVAGGSETQYF.

The rearrangement joins TRBV28 to TRBJ2-7; D may be TRBD2 (7 bases). The V gene's germline CDR1 is MDHEN and CDR2 SYDVKM. The CDR3 totals 15 residues. With 4 bases removed from V and 6 bases from J, the gap between germline ends came to 19 bases. CDR3 DNA: TGTGCCAGCAGTTCTCCCTGGGAGGGGGTGGCCGAGCAGTACTTC. It codes for CASSSPWEGVAEQYF.

This chain's CDR3 is CATAPGSTSPLHF. The CDR3 nucleotides are TGTGCCACCGCTCCGGGTTCGACTTCACCCCTCCACTTT. This chain links TRBV28 with TRBJ1-6; unclear D gene. Trimming took off 10 bases at V and 9 bases at J, with 16 bases between the two ends. The CDR3 is 13 residues long. Germline CDR1 and CDR2: MDHEN and SYDVKM.

This chain connects TRBV12-3 or TRBV12-4 to TRBJ1-2; D is possibly TRBD1 (5 bases). This CDR3 comprises 10 residues. V was cut by 8 bases and J by 8 bases, with 9 bases left in between. The CDR3 here is CASGWGGYTF. The CDR3 DNA is TGTGCCAGCGGGTGGGGCGGCTACACCTTC.

This clone was counted only a few times. This sample includes further DNA sequences coding for the same CDR3. V gene TRBV19 combines with J gene TRBJ1-1; D unresolved. Germline values: CDR1 LNHDA, CDR2 SQIVND (reference sequence). Trimming removed 1 base from V and 1 base from J, with 4 bases in between. The CDR3 is 13 amino acids. DNA of the CDR3: TGTGCCAGTAGTATAGGGAGGAACACTGAAGCTTTCTTT. The encoded protein is CASSIGRNTEAFF.

V is TRBV28 and J is TRBJ2-1, with 8 positions matching TRBD2. V was pared by 2 bases and J by 8 bases, with 17 bases of the junction left unmatched. CDR3 size: 18 residues. The germline CDR1 and CDR2 sequences are MDHEN and SYDVKM. The CDR3 reads CASSLRPGKAGALDEQFF. CDR3 nucleotide sequence: TGTGCCAGCAGTTTACGACCCGGGAAAGCGGGAGCTTTGGATGAGCAGTTCTTC.